The clone carrying this T cell receptor (beta chain) was found a few times. Germline CDR1 reads MNHEY; CDR2 reads SMNVEV (reference sequence). There are 18 residues in the CDR3. The J segment lost 2 bases and the V segment lost 0 bases, leaving 11 bases of the junction unmatched. The sample is drawn from a study of blood T cell repertoires in COVID-19. Overall study: Specimens from acute and convalescent COVID-19 originated in the United States, Italy and Spain. Nucleic acid was either cDNA or gDNA, and it came from T cells, B-cell-depleted T cells, or PBMCs.

In the authors' workflow: The assay estimated nucleated cells by amplifying reference gene primers. Assay: immunoSEQ multiplex PCR; the TCRdb copy retains only in-frame clones and omits some. V, J and clone size are those of that table, while D and trimming were read from the DNA. The profile shows 140,000 to 150,000 clones, 80% to 90% of them singletons. The sequence came from a human donor in a cohort sampled during active COVID-19. The chain combines TRBV27 with TRBJ2-3, with 7 bases fitting TRBD2. Sequencing input: peripheral blood. The CDR3 reads CASSLSPVERGVTDTQYF. The CDR3 coding sequence is TGTGCCAGCAGTTTATCGCCCGTGGAGCGGGGCGTCACAGATACGCAGTATTTT.